Shown below are 9 T cell receptor beta chains from a single sample sequenced in a study of CD8+ T cells in alopecia areata (dated by TCRdb to the late 2010s). The meaning of the sample's time point label: less than five weeks on oral tofacitinib. What this sample's treatment or condition label stands for: oral pan-JAK inhibitor, 5-10 mg twice daily. Libraries were prepared through the immunoSEQ multiplex PCR assay. For TCR sequencing, RNA was extracted from every sample and reverse transcribed into cDNA to serve as template. In its TCRdb copy, this immuneACCESS table keeps in-frame sequences only and misses some clones. Where compared with another copy, unresolved V genes explain less than half of these, and the others have no known cause. Across this sample there are some 240,000 clones, with roughly 56% seen only once. The top ten clonotypes cover roughly 1.4% of the sample. The material sequenced was CD4+ T cells sorted from blood, taken at week 4, from a patient treated with tofacitinib. The receptor source for this set is a human donor with alopecia areata.

This clone was detected many times. V and J are TRBV10-3 and TRBJ2-5; no definite D call. The CDR3 has 14 amino acids. Trimming removed 6 bases at V and 0 bases at J, with 11 bases between. Per germline, CDR1 ENHRY and CDR2 SYGVKD. The CDR3 DNA is TGTGCCATCAGGGGCAGAGAGTACCAAGAGACCCAGTACTTC. Protein product: CAIRGREYQETQYF.

This clone was detected a few times. This chain links TRBV4-3 with TRBJ2-5; 10 bases agree with TRBD2. V shed 1 base and J 5 bases; nucleotides not matched to a gene: 10. The CDR3 spans 17 residues. CDR1 and CDR2 (germline): LGHNA, YSLEER. The CDR3 sequence: CASSQVLSGGPGETQYF. CDR3 nucleotides: TGCGCCAGCAGCCAAGTCCTTAGCGGGGGGCCTGGGGAGACCCAGTACTTC.

The gene calls are TRBV4-1 and TRBJ2-1, with TRBD2 matching over 12 bases. The junction had 6 bases not matched to a gene; V was cut back by 0 bases and J by 12 bases. CDR1 and CDR2 (germline): MGHRA, YSYEKL. The CDR3 is 15 residues long. CDR3 sequence: CASSQEASGGAGQFF. In DNA form, the CDR3 reads TGCGCCAGCAGCCAAGAGGCTAGCGGGGGGGCTGGGCAGTTCTTC.

The table lists this clone with many counts. The gene calls are TRBV7-2 and TRBJ2-3; TRBD2 matches at 10 bases. The CDR3 is 14 amino acids. From germline, CDR1 is SGHTA and CDR2 FQGNSA. V was clipped by 2 bases and J by 9 bases; unmatched bases: 5. CDR3 amino acids: CASSLPPTSGTQYF. The CDR3 DNA is TGTGCCAGCAGCTTACCCCCGACTAGCGGGACGCAGTATTTT.

The chain joins TRBV30 to TRBJ2-1; 10 nucleotides align to TRBD2. The V segment lost 2 bases and the J segment 6 bases; nucleotides outside the gene matches: 4. The CDR3 has 14 residues. In germline, CDR1 is GTSNPN, CDR2 SVGIG (reference sequence). Here the CDR3 DNA reads TGTGCCTGGAGTCCCCGGACTAGCGGCAATGAGCAGTTCTTC. Protein: CAWSPRTSGNEQFF.

This clone was seen many times. This rearrangement joins TRBV11-2 to TRBJ2-1; 13 bases fit TRBD2. J was trimmed by 2 bases and V by 2 bases; bases with no gene match: 0. This CDR3 contains 16 residues. Germline CDR1 is SGHAT and CDR2 is FQNNGV. The CDR3 sequence is CASSLTSGGAYNEQFF. The CDR3 DNA reads TGTGCCAGCAGCTTAACTAGCGGGGGGGCCTACAATGAGCAGTTCTTC.

The gene calls are TRBV18 and TRBJ1-2, with 10 bases aligning to TRBD1. The junction had 4 bases not matched to a gene; V was cut back by 3 bases and J by 3 bases. The V gene's germline CDR1 is KGHSH and CDR2 LQKENI. CDR3 length: 15 amino acids. The CDR3 spells CASSPRDRGYYGYTF. CDR3 in DNA: TGTGCCAGCTCACCGCGGGACAGGGGTTACTATGGCTACACCTTC.

This clone was observed a handful of times. The rearrangement uses TRBV5-1 and TRBJ2-5, with TRBD1 matching over 11 bases. The CDR3 is 15 amino acids. With 4 bases clipped from V and 4 bases from J, the junction kept 6 bases outside the gene matches. Germline CDR1 is SGHRS and CDR2 is YFSETQ. The CDR3 DNA follows: TGCGCCAGCAGCCCCGGGACAGGGGGTGCAGAGACCCAGTACTTC. This translates into CASSPGTGGAETQYF.

This rearrangement joins TRBV14 to TRBJ2-3; D call uncertain. The CDR3 consists of 12 residues. The germline gives CDR1 SGHDN, CDR2 FVKESK. The V end lost 1 base, the J end lost 11 bases, and 10 bases lay between the germline ends. In nucleotides, the CDR3 is TGTGCCAGCAGCCAAGCCAAGGTTGGGCAGTATTTT. It encodes CASSQAKVGQYF.